This TCR beta chain was captured by sequencing in a study of blood T cell repertoires in COVID-19. Study-wide background: COVID-19 samples, acute and convalescent, were from the United States, Italy and Spain. From T cells, B-cell-depleted T cells, or PBMCs came the material, which was cDNA or gDNA.

This clone showed up just once. In the study's own analysis: Researchers report that nucleated cell counts were estimated from reference gene primer amplification. Sequenced by immunoSEQ multiplex PCR; TCRdb stores in-frame clones only, minus some. V, J and clone size are those of that table, while D and trimming were read from the DNA. The sample lists some 150,000 clones; about 79% were seen once. V shed 7 bases and J 7 bases; nucleotides not matched to a gene: 8. The CDR3 covers 13 residues. Germline V gene data show CDR1 as MNHEY and CDR2 as SVGAGI. Sequencing was performed on peripheral blood. This rearrangement joins TRBV6-5 to TRBJ1-2; TRBD1 agrees at 8 bases. The TCR originated in a woman aged 45-60 years in a cohort sampled during active or convalescent COVID-19. The CDR3 spells CASTGRGQGGYTF. The CDR3 DNA sequence: TGTGCCAGCACGGGCAGGGGGCAGGGTGGCTACACCTTC.